Following are 25 T cell receptor beta chains from one sample sequenced in a study of response to subunit inactivated influenza vaccine. TCRdb used MiXCR to reprocess the RT-PCR reads, holding one entry per CDR3 protein. The table lists around 480,000 distinct CDR3 sequences, around 9.9% of them singletons. Source: PBMCs from blood, taken about 40 days after vaccination. Source of these receptors: a man between 45 and 60 years old who received an inactivated influenza vaccine.

In this sample, this clonotype turned up a few times. The chain has TRBV6-2 or TRBV6-3 and TRBJ2-3; 13 nucleotides match TRBD2. The V and J ends lost 8 bases and 1 base, in that order; junction bases with no gene match: 0. The CDR3 has 14 amino acids. Germline CDR1 and CDR2: MNHEY and SVGEGT. This CDR3 is CASGLAGGTDTQYF. The CDR3 DNA reads as TGTGCCAGCGGACTAGCGGGGGGCACAGATACGCAGTATTTT.

The gene calls are TRBV4-2 and TRBJ2-1, with D perhaps TRBD1 or TRBD2 (5 bases each). This CDR3 region has 16 residues. CDR1 and CDR2 from the germline V gene are LGHNA and YNFKEQ. Between the trimmed V and J ends, which lost 2 bases and 7 bases, there was a span of 18 bases. The CDR3 DNA reads TGTGCCAGCAGCCAACCCCTCATGGGGACGGTGAATGAGCAGTTCTTC. It encodes CASSQPLMGTVNEQFF.

The CDR3 spells CASSQGALGELFF. CDR3 nucleotide sequence: TGCGCCAGCAGTCAGGGAGCTCTCGGGGAGCTGTTTTTT. The gene calls are TRBV10-1 and TRBJ2-2, with D perhaps being TRBD1 or TRBD2 (5 bases each). The germline V gene encodes CDR1 WNHNN and CDR2 SYGVQD (reference sequence). The CDR3 has 13 residues. Between the trimmed V and J ends, which lost 5 bases and 7 bases, there was a span of 11 bases.

The chain links TRBV9 to TRBJ2-3, with D possibly being TRBD2 (5 bases). Per germline, CDR1 SGDLS and CDR2 YYNGEE. V gave up 0 bases and J gave up 5 bases, with 16 bases separating them. CDR3 size: 16 residues. The CDR3 region has the DNA TGTGCCAGCAGCGTAGCGAGTGGGCCACGGGGAGATACGCAGTATTTT. Its translation is CASSVASGPRGDTQYF.

The chain uses TRBV6-5 and TRBJ2-4, with D maybe TRBD1 (6 bases). CDR1 and CDR2 from the germline V gene are MNHEY and SVGAGI. This CDR3 spans 16 amino acids. V was cut by 4 bases and J by 1 base, with 14 bases left in between. CDR3 DNA sequence: TGTGCCAGCAGTTCAGACAGGCGTTGGGCCAAAAACATTCAGTACTTC. Protein sequence: CASSSDRRWAKNIQYF.

This clonotype was seen repeatedly, ten times or more. The rearrangement links TRBV3-1 to TRBJ2-2; 8 bases are shared with TRBD2. The CDR3 length is 16 residues. The V gene end was trimmed by 5 bases and the J gene end by 8 bases; junction bases not matched to a gene: 13. The germline V gene encodes CDR1 LGHDT and CDR2 YNNKEL (reference sequence). As DNA, the CDR3 is TGTGCCAGCAGCAACGTCCGAAGCGGGAGTGGTGGGGAGCTGTTTTTT. Its translation is CASSNVRSGSGGELFF.

The rearrangement links TRBV5-5 to TRBJ2-1; TRBD2 might be the D (5 bases). Germline CDR1 is SGHKS and CDR2 is YYEKEE (reference sequence). The CDR3 is 14 residues long. Deletions cut 4 bases from V and 10 bases from J, with 18 bases between. The CDR3 loop reads CASSLSGSGWEQFF. Here the CDR3 DNA reads TGTGCCAGCAGCCTATCGGGATCGGGGTGGGAGCAGTTCTTC.

The rearrangement uses TRBV6-5 and TRBJ2-5; D perhaps matches TRBD2 (6 bases). Trimming stripped 2 bases from V and 7 bases from J, with 17 bases between. The length of the CDR3 is 15 residues. Germline CDR1 reads MNHEY; CDR2 reads SVGAGI. In nucleotides, the CDR3 is TGTGCCAGCAGTTACGGTCGCTGGGGGGATGGGACCCAGTACTTC. The encoded protein is CASSYGRWGDGTQYF.

This sequence joins TRBV30 and TRBJ2-1; 7 bases map to TRBD2. CDR3 length equals 12 residues. Per the germline V gene, CDR1 is GTSNPN and CDR2 is SVGIG (reference sequence). J lost 10 bases, V lost 0 bases, and 3 bases had no gene match. Here the CDR3 DNA reads TGTGCCTGGAGTGTTGCAGCGGGAGAGCAGTTCTTC. Translating it yields CAWSVAAGEQFF.

There are many counts of this clonotype. J is TRBJ2-4 and V is TRBV20-1; 7 bases are a match to TRBD2. There are 13 residues in the CDR3. V gave up 8 bases and J gave up 4 bases; unmatched junction bases: 8. Germline CDR1 reads DFQATT; CDR2 reads SNEGSKA (reference sequence). CDR3 nucleotides: TGCAGTTCTGTCCTAGCGGTTAAAAACATTCAGTACTTC. Its translation is CSSVLAVKNIQYF.

The J gene is TRBJ2-7, the V gene TRBV15; D remains ambiguous. V was trimmed by 0 bases and J by 6 bases, leaving 6 bases between them. This CDR3 is 12 amino acids long. Germline V gives CDR1 LNHNV, CDR2 YYDKDF (reference sequence). Here the CDR3 reads CATSRDIAEQYF. Written as DNA, the CDR3 is TGTGCCACCAGCAGAGATATCGCCGAGCAGTACTTC.

The chain couples TRBV7-2 to TRBJ1-3; D remains unclear. With 1 base removed from V and 0 bases from J, the gap between germline ends came to 13 bases. CDR1 is SGHTA and CDR2 is FQGNSA in the germline V gene. The CDR3 extends over 17 amino acids. The CDR3 protein is CASSLVEVQSSGNTIYF. DNA for the CDR3: TGTGCCAGCAGCTTAGTGGAGGTTCAAAGCTCTGGAAACACCATATATTTT. Full variable domain (remainder filled in from reference TRBV7-2 and TRBJ1-3): GAGVSQSPSNKVTEKGKDVELRCDPISGHTALYWYRQSLGQGLEFLIYFQGNSAPDKSGLPSDRFSAERTGGSVSTLTIQRTQQEDSAVYLCASSLVEVQSSGNTIYFGEGSWLTVV.

The CDR3 DNA reads TGCAGTGCTAGAGGTCCCCCGAACGAGCAGTACTTC. Protein product: CSARGPPNEQYF. This chain uses TRBV20-1 with TRBJ2-7; D not certain. Germline V CDR1 and CDR2: DFQATT, SNEGSKA (reference sequence). The CDR3 is 12 residues long. The V gene lost 1 base and the J gene lost 5 bases, with 9 bases spanning the gap.

V and J are TRBV9 and TRBJ2-7; D may be TRBD2 (5 bases). Looked up from germline, CDR1 is SGDLS and CDR2 is YYNGEE. The CDR3 spans 13 residues. Trimming left V 3 bases short and J 5 bases short, with 12 bases between. DNA of the CDR3: TGTGCCAGCAGCGCGCGCGGGTACGACGAGCAGTACTTC. This translates into CASSARGYDEQYF.

This clonotype was seen a few times. V usage is TRBV7-9 and J usage is TRBJ1-5; D is uncertain. The V end was cut by 1 base, the J end by 9 bases, with 10 bases between. In germline, CDR1 is SEHNR, CDR2 FQNEAQ (reference sequence). The CDR3 has 13 amino acids. The DNA of the CDR3 is TGTGCCAGCAGCTTAGGCAGGCAGGCGCCCCAGCATTTT. Translating gives CASSLGRQAPQHF.

The chain carries TRBV27 and TRBJ2-7; 10 nucleotides agree with TRBD1. From germline, CDR1 is MNHEY and CDR2 SMNVEV (reference sequence). V shed 2 bases and J 11 bases; nucleotides not matched to a gene: 15. The CDR3 contains 16 residues. CDR3: CASSLKVGQGMDQEYF. The CDR3 DNA reads as TGTGCCAGCAGTTTAAAGGTGGGACAGGGGATGGATCAGGAGTACTTC.

As for this clonotype: The germline gene is not matched at one end of the junction; a read error may be the cause. The rearrangement joins TRBV7-7 to TRBJ2-5, with D unresolved. The CDR3 runs 15 residues. Germline CDR1 and CDR2: SSHAT and FNYEAQ (reference sequence). The CDR3 protein is CASSLGLGITETQYF. CDR3 in DNA: TGTGCTAGCAGCTTAGGGCTGGGTATCACGGAGACCCAGTACTTC.

This clonotype has a count of ten or more. V usage is TRBV11-2 and J usage is TRBJ1-1, with TRBD1 as a possible D gene (5 bases). The CDR3 consists of 18 residues. V shed 4 bases and J shed 2 bases, with 23 bases lying between them. CDR1 and CDR2 (germline): SGHAT, FQNNGV. CDR3 in DNA: TGTGCCAGCAGCTCCCGACGGATCCTAGGGGCCCTAAACACTGAAGCTTTCTTT. As protein: CASSSRRILGALNTEAFF.

This clonotype was counted between two and nine times. The chain couples TRBV6-2 or TRBV6-3 to TRBJ1-5; 8 nucleotides line up with TRBD1. Germline CDR1 reads MNHEY; CDR2 reads SVGEGT. The CDR3 extends over 18 amino acids. Trimming removed 2 bases from V and 3 bases from J; junction bases left unmatched: 12. In DNA form, the CDR3 reads TGTGCCAGCAGTTACGGGACAGGAGCTCAAACCTACAATCAGCCCCAGCATTTT. Its translation is CASSYGTGAQTYNQPQHF.

In its sample, this clonotype was seen many times. The V call is TRBV7-9, the J call TRBJ2-5; either TRBD1 or TRBD2 may fit D (5 bases each). The V gene lost 2 bases and the J gene lost 2 bases, with 15 bases spanning the gap. Germline CDR1 is SEHNR and CDR2 is FQNEAQ (reference sequence). The CDR3 loop spans 16 amino acids. The CDR3 protein is CASSLMWDGRQETQYF. The CDR3 DNA reads as TGTGCCAGCAGCTTAATGTGGGACGGACGACAAGAGACCCAGTACTTC.

This clonotype occurred many times. Here the CDR3 reads CASSLGTRYNEQFF. Here the CDR3 DNA reads TGTGCCAGCAGCTTGGGGACTAGATACAATGAGCAGTTCTTC. The chain joins TRBV13 to TRBJ2-1; 8 bases map to TRBD2. Losses at the gene ends were 3 bases for V and 4 bases for J; bases not matched to a gene: 2. CDR3 size: 14 residues. Germline assignment: CDR1 PRHDT and CDR2 FYEKMQ (reference sequence).

This clonotype appeared a few times. The chain carries TRBV5-1 and TRBJ2-1; D is unclear. CDR1 is SGHRS and CDR2 is YFSETQ in the germline V gene. This CDR3 is built from 15 residues. V was shortened by 2 bases and J by 2 bases, with 11 bases between the two germline ends. CDR3 loop: CASSFSQAAYNEQFF. In nucleotides, the CDR3 is TGCGCCAGCAGCTTTTCGCAGGCTGCCTACAATGAGCAGTTCTTC.

Turning to this clonotype: The junction does not match germline at one end; this may be a read error. V and J are TRBV5-1 and TRBJ1-4; D remains unclear. The V gene's germline CDR1 is SGHRS and CDR2 YFSETQ. This CDR3 region has 16 residues. CDR3 in amino acids: CASSLDGPENNEKLFF. The CDR3 coding sequence is TGCGCCAGCAGCTTGGACGGGCCCGAGAATAATGAGAAACTGTTTTTT.

This chain links TRBV7-2 with TRBJ2-1; weak D call: TRBD2 (5 bases). The CDR3 contains 13 residues. V lost 5 bases to trimming and J lost 10 bases, with 15 bases between them. Germline assignment: CDR1 SGHTA and CDR2 FQGNSA. The CDR3 region has the DNA TGTGCCAGCAGCCTACCGGGAAGGGCCGAGCAGTTCTTC. It specifies CASSLPGRAEQFF.

The chain links TRBV5-1 to TRBJ2-5, with 11 bases that match TRBD1. The J segment lost 3 bases and the V segment lost 4 bases, leaving 5 bases of the junction unmatched. CDR3 length: 15 amino acids. CDR1 is SGHRS and CDR2 is YFSETQ in the germline V gene. The chain's CDR3 is CASSGRTGGEETQYF. As DNA, the CDR3 is TGCGCCAGCAGCGGCCGGACAGGGGGCGAAGAGACCCAGTACTTC.